Only a few counts were recorded for the clone carrying this TCR beta chain. Looked up from germline, CDR1 is SGHRS and CDR2 is YFSETQ. Trimming shortened V by 4 bases and J by 10 bases, and 15 bases separated the two germline ends. The CDR3 contains 13 residues. This sample stems from a study of early T cells in non-severe SARS-CoV-2 infection. Separate cDNA molecules each had unique molecular identifiers attached to them. In TCRdb, the 5' RACE reads were re-called with MiXCR into one record per CDR3 protein. The sample yields tens of thousands of distinct CDR3 sequences, over 8% seen once. The sequenced sample was whole blood, obtained at baseline. The TCR comes from an adult who was a healthcare worker with PCR-confirmed SARS-CoV-2 infection or an uninfected control (not recorded which). The genes are TRBV5-1 and TRBJ2-1; D is possibly TRBD1 or TRBD2 (6 bases each). CDR3 sequence reads: CASSTPPGAEQFF. CDR3 bases: TGCGCCAGCAGCACGCCGCCGGGGGCCGAGCAGTTCTTC.